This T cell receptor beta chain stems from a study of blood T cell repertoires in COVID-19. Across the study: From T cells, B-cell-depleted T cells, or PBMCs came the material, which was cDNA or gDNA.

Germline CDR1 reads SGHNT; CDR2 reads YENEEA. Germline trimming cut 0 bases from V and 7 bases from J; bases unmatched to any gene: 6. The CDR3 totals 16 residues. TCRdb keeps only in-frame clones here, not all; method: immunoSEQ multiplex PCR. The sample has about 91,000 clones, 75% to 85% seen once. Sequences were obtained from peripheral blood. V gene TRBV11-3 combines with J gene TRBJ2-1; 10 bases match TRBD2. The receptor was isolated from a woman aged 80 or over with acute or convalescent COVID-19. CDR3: CASSLEASGGSNEQFF. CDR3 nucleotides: TGTGCCAGCAGCTTAGAGGCTAGCGGGGGTTCAAATGAGCAGTTCTTC.